Shown below are 31 T cell receptor beta chains from a single sample sequenced in a study of shared clonotypes between healthy human individuals. TCRdb's table, derived via immunoSEQ multiplex PCR, lists solely in-frame clones and lacks some. Found here are 2 million to 3 million clones, around nine tenths of them singletons; the top ten hold about 0.13%. Sample: naive CD4+ T cells sorted from blood. As to subset: CD45RA+ positively selected. The receptors come from a man between 18 and 29 years old in good health.

V gene TRBV10-1 combines with J gene TRBJ1-4; possible D gene TRBD1, 6 bases. The CDR3 sequence is 14 residues long. Trimming removed 3 bases from V and 4 bases from J, with 9 bases in between. CDR1 is WNHNN and CDR2 is SYGVQD in the germline V gene (reference sequence). The CDR3 here is CASSEGGLNEKLFF. The CDR3 DNA reads TGCGCCAGCAGTGAAGGGGGACTTAATGAAAAACTGTTTTTT.

A single count supports this clone. V and J are TRBV7-3 and TRBJ2-3; no clear D. The CDR3 is made up of 16 amino acids. The V gene lost 5 bases and the J gene lost 3 bases, with 18 bases spanning the gap. Per germline, CDR1 SGHTA and CDR2 FQGTGA. CDR3 coding DNA: TGTGCCAGCAGCCCCGGACCGGGTCTAGGGACAGATACGCAGTATTTT. Protein product: CASSPGPGLGTDTQYF.

The chain joins TRBV30 to TRBJ2-1; D is perhaps TRBD2 (6 bases). V was shortened by 1 base and J by 1 base, with 8 bases between the two germline ends. The CDR3 totals 14 residues. Germline lookup yields CDR1 GTSNPN and CDR2 SVGIG (reference sequence). In nucleotides, the CDR3 is TGTGCCTGGAGTGGCGGGGCGTCCTACAATGAGCAGTTCTTC. Amino acids: CAWSGGASYNEQFF.

The CDR3 is CASRAGGVREQFF. In DNA form, the CDR3 reads TGTGCCAGCAGGGCTGGGGGAGTCCGGGAGCAGTTCTTC. The chain carries TRBV2 and TRBJ2-1, with D perhaps assigned TRBD1 or TRBD2 (5 bases each). Trimming took off 6 bases at V and 10 bases at J, with 16 bases between the two ends. Germline V gene data show CDR1 as SNHLY and CDR2 as FYNNEI. There are 13 residues in the CDR3.

The chain joins TRBV18 to TRBJ2-1; 8 nucleotides agree with TRBD2. This CDR3 comprises 13 residues. Trimming at V came to 3 bases and at J to 9 bases, leaving 4 bases not matched to a gene. Germline values: CDR1 KGHSH, CDR2 LQKENI. Written as DNA, the CDR3 is TGTGCCAGCTCACCCTTGCGGGAGGCTGAGCAGTTCTTC. Its translation is CASSPLREAEQFF.

The chain combines TRBV28 with TRBJ1-2; 9 bases map to TRBD1. The CDR3 sequence is 14 residues long. Germline trimming cut 6 bases from V and 8 bases from J; bases unmatched to any gene: 10. CDR1 and CDR2 (germline): MDHEN, SYDVKM. The chain's CDR3 is CASSPGQGLGGYTF. DNA for the CDR3: TGTGCCAGCAGCCCGGGACAGGGACTTGGGGGCTACACCTTC.

The V and J genes are TRBV4-2 and TRBJ2-3; the D call may be TRBD1 or TRBD2 (6 bases each). From germline, CDR1 is LGHNA and CDR2 YNFKEQ. Trimming cost V 0 bases and J 1 base, with 11 bases left between them. The CDR3 is 16 amino acids. CDR3 sequence reads: CASSQDGGEGTDTQYF. The CDR3 bases are TGTGCCAGCAGCCAAGACGGGGGCGAGGGCACAGATACGCAGTATTTT.

In regard to this clone: The sample has other DNA sequences that encode this CDR3 too. The V gene is TRBV6-5, the J gene TRBJ1-5; D gene ambiguous. CDR1 is MNHEY, CDR2 SVGAGI, per germline. V gave up 0 bases and J gave up 4 bases, with 7 bases separating them. CDR3 length: 14 amino acids. The CDR3 is CASSYSLGNQPQHF. In nucleotides, the CDR3 is TGTGCCAGCAGTTACTCCCTGGGGAATCAGCCCCAGCATTTT.

The chain couples TRBV14 to TRBJ2-5; 10 bases match TRBD1. The CDR3 totals 16 residues. With V trimmed by 3 bases and J by 3 bases, 7 bases remained unmatched. CDR1 is SGHDN, CDR2 FVKESK, per germline. CDR3 loop: CASSHPPGTGEETQYF. CDR3 bases: TGTGCCAGCAGCCACCCACCAGGGACAGGGGAAGAGACCCAGTACTTC.

This chain links TRBV28 with TRBJ1-2, with D unclear. V was pared by 6 bases and J by 6 bases, with 11 bases between. Germline CDR1 reads MDHEN; CDR2 reads SYDVKM. The CDR3 length is 12 residues. DNA of the CDR3: TGTGCCAGCAGGCCTAGGGTTCATGGCTACACCTTC. Translating it yields CASRPRVHGYTF.

The gene calls are TRBV10-2 and TRBJ1-2; a weak D match, TRBD1 (5 bases). Germline V lookup: CDR1 WSHSY, CDR2 SAAADI. V was pared by 10 bases and J by 4 bases, with 16 bases between. The CDR3 is 13 amino acids. Here the CDR3 reads CATGDLISYGYTF. CDR3 coding DNA: TGCGCCACCGGGGACCTTATCTCCTATGGCTACACCTTC.

The chain couples TRBV13 to TRBJ2-1; possibly TRBD1 for D (5 bases). Per germline, CDR1 PRHDT and CDR2 FYEKMQ (reference sequence). The V end lost 2 bases, the J end lost 6 bases, and 8 bases lay between the germline ends. The CDR3 consists of 13 residues. The CDR3 coding sequence is TGTGCCAGCAGCTTACCACAGGTCAATGAGCAGTTCTTC. Protein product: CASSLPQVNEQFF. The full variable domain, in which reference TRBV13 and TRBJ2-1 provide the parts outside the CDR3, is AAGVIQSPRHLIKEKRETATLKCYPIPRHDTVYWYQQGPGQDPQFLISFYEKMQSDKGSIPDRFSAQQFSDYHSELNMSSLELGDSALYFCASSLPQVNEQFFGPGTRLTVL.

This chain links TRBV6-5 with TRBJ2-7; D perhaps matches TRBD1 (5 bases). Deletions cut 6 bases from V and 4 bases from J, with 13 bases between. Germline-derived CDR1 and CDR2 are MNHEY and SVGAGI. The CDR3 has 13 residues. Here the CDR3 DNA reads TGTGCCAGCAGAAGGGGCGGATCTTACGAGCAGTACTTC. Translating it yields CASRRGGSYEQYF.

Points on this clone: Other DNA sequences in this specimen translate into the identical CDR3. The genes are TRBV11-2 and TRBJ2-3; D remains unclear. With 5 bases removed from V and 1 base from J, the gap between germline ends came to 10 bases. CDR1 and CDR2 (germline): SGHAT, FQNNGV. CDR3 length: 14 residues. The CDR3 coding sequence is TGTGCCAGCAGCCTAAATCGGGGCACAGATACGCAGTATTTT. Its protein product is CASSLNRGTDTQYF.

The chain recombines TRBV10-3 with TRBJ2-7, with 10 nucleotides matching TRBD2. The CDR3 length is 16 residues. CDR1 is ENHRY and CDR2 is SYGVKD in the germline V gene. The trim removed 2 bases at V and 0 bases at J, leaving 4 bases unmatched. CDR3 DNA sequence: TGTGCCATCAGTGAGCCCCGGACTAGCGGCTCCTACGAGCAGTACTTC. It yields the protein CAISEPRTSGSYEQYF.

With regard to this clone: In the same sample, other DNA sequences code for this CDR3. This chain uses TRBV5-1 with TRBJ2-1; D perhaps matches TRBD1 (7 bases). Germline V gives CDR1 SGHRS, CDR2 YFSETQ. V was pared by 0 bases and J by 7 bases, with 11 bases between. The CDR3 runs to 14 residues. CDR3 coding DNA: TGCGCCAGCAGCTTGGCCCCAGGGGGGAATGAGCAGTTCTTC. Translated, it gives CASSLAPGGNEQFF.

This clone has just a few counts. The chain joins TRBV5-8 to TRBJ2-2, with 7 bases aligning to TRBD2. The V segment lost 4 bases and the J segment 5 bases; nucleotides outside the gene matches: 8. CDR1 is SGHTS and CDR2 is YDEGEE in the germline V gene. The CDR3 loop spans 15 amino acids. The CDR3 reads CASSLGRGGTGELFF. The CDR3 nucleotides are TGTGCCAGCAGCCTGGGACGGGGAGGGACCGGGGAGCTGTTTTTT. The variable domain in full, completed from reference TRBV5-8 and TRBJ2-2, reads EAGVTQSPTHLIKTRGQQATLRCSPISGHTSVYWYQQALGLGLQFLLWYDEGEERNRGNFPPRFSGRQFPNYSSELNVNALELEDSALYLCASSLGRGGTGELFFGEGSRLTVL.

The chain carries TRBV20-1 and TRBJ1-6, with unresolved D. CDR3 length: 9 amino acids. Germline V gene lookup returns CDR1 DFQATT and CDR2 SNEGSKA (reference sequence). Between the trimmed V and J ends, which lost 6 bases and 10 bases, there was a span of 4 bases. The CDR3 DNA follows: TGCAGTGCACCCTCACCCCTCCACTTT. This translates into CSAPSPLHF.

This chain joins TRBV5-1 and TRBJ1-1; D is unresolved. The CDR3 runs 13 residues. Germline CDR1 reads SGHRS; CDR2 reads YFSETQ. V was pared by 4 bases and J by 4 bases, with 11 bases between. The CDR3 coding sequence is TGCGCCAGCAGCCATGGAATTATCACTGAAGCTTTCTTT. This sequence encodes CASSHGIITEAFF.

This rearrangement joins TRBV19 to TRBJ2-5; D uncertain. Looked up from germline, CDR1 is LNHDA and CDR2 is SQIVND (reference sequence). V was trimmed by 2 bases and J by 7 bases, leaving 11 bases between them. The CDR3 sequence is 13 residues long. The CDR3 coding sequence is TGTGCCAGTAGTATATCAGCTCGCGGGACCCAGTACTTC. It yields the protein CASSISARGTQYF.

The rearrangement joins TRBV10-2 to TRBJ2-1; D may be TRBD1 or TRBD2 (5 bases each). Germline V gene lookup returns CDR1 WSHSY and CDR2 SAAADI. V dropped 6 bases and J dropped 3 bases, with 12 bases sitting between them. The CDR3 has 14 amino acids. CDR3 residues: CASRSRGDYNEQFF. The CDR3 nucleotides are TGCGCCAGCAGGAGTAGAGGGGACTACAATGAGCAGTTCTTC.

This clone was detected a few times. The CDR3 loop reads CASSSTQQANTEAFF. CDR3 DNA sequence: TGTGCCAGCAGCTCTACCCAACAGGCAAACACTGAAGCTTTCTTT. This rearrangement joins TRBV11-2 to TRBJ1-1, with D possibly matching TRBD1 (5 bases). The germline gives CDR1 SGHAT, CDR2 FQNNGV. The CDR3 extends over 15 amino acids. Trimming shortened V by 4 bases and J by 2 bases, and 14 bases separated the two germline ends.

V and J are TRBV5-1 and TRBJ1-5; D might be TRBD1 (6 bases). V was shortened by 4 bases and J by 3 bases, with 14 bases between the two germline ends. CDR1 SGHRS and CDR2 YFSETQ come from the germline V gene. The CDR3 totals 15 residues. The CDR3 sequence is CASSPGGGDNQPQHF. The CDR3 nucleotides read TGCGCCAGCAGCCCGGGGGGCGGGGACAATCAGCCCCAGCATTTT.

This chain joins TRBV30 and TRBJ2-7; tentatively, D is TRBD1 (6 bases). This CDR3 spans 14 amino acids. Deletions cut 0 bases from V and 1 base from J, with 10 bases between. Per germline, CDR1 GTSNPN and CDR2 SVGIG (reference sequence). Written as DNA, the CDR3 is TGTGCCTGGAGTGTAGGGGACACATCCTACGAGCAGTACTTC. Its translation: CAWSVGDTSYEQYF.

The chain couples TRBV7-9 to TRBJ2-6; TRBD1 is a possible D gene (6 bases). CDR3 length: 15 residues. Germline assignment: CDR1 SEHNR and CDR2 FQNEAQ (reference sequence). Trimming took off 5 bases at V and 1 base at J, with 9 bases between the two ends. The CDR3 here is CASSVTGSGANVLTF. In nucleotides, the CDR3 is TGTGCCAGCAGCGTGACAGGTTCTGGGGCCAACGTCCTGACTTTC.

V gene TRBV5-6 combines with J gene TRBJ2-7, with D tentatively TRBD1 (5 bases). CDR3 size: 14 residues. V dropped 3 bases and J dropped 2 bases, with 12 bases sitting between them. From germline, CDR1 is SGHDT and CDR2 YYEEEE. The DNA for the CDR3 is TGTGCCAGCAGCTCCCGCCAGGGCACCTACGAGCAGTACTTC. Translating gives CASSSRQGTYEQYF.

This chain uses TRBV9 with TRBJ2-3, with a possible D match to TRBD2 (6 bases). Germline-derived CDR1 and CDR2 are SGDLS and YYNGEE. CDR3 size: 16 residues. Trimming stripped 3 bases from V and 8 bases from J, with 22 bases between. The CDR3 here is CASSAPIWEALGTQYF. The DNA for the CDR3 is TGTGCCAGCAGCGCCCCCATCTGGGAGGCCCTAGGTACGCAGTATTTT. The whole variable domain, filled in from reference TRBV9 and TRBJ2-3, reads DSGVTQTPKHLITATGQRVTLRCSPRSGDLSVYWYQQSLDQGLQFLIQYYNGEERAKGNILERFSAQQFPDLHSELNLSSLELGDSALYFCASSAPIWEALGTQYFGPGTRLTVL.

To note about this clone: In the same sample, other DNA sequences code for this CDR3. The chain employs TRBV18 and TRBJ2-1, with a weak D call TRBD1 (7 bases). Germline-derived CDR1 and CDR2 are KGHSH and LQKENI. V lost 3 bases to trimming and J lost 0 bases, with 9 bases between them. CDR3 size: 15 residues. CDR3 nucleotide sequence: TGTGCCAGCTCACCGCGGGACAGCTCCTACAATGAGCAGTTCTTC. Translating gives CASSPRDSSYNEQFF.

Only one count was recorded for this clone. The chain uses TRBV5-5 and TRBJ2-7; TRBD2 agrees at 7 bases. V was pared by 4 bases and J by 2 bases, with 12 bases of the junction left unmatched. The CDR3 has 16 residues. Looked up from germline, CDR1 is SGHKS and CDR2 is YYEKEE (reference sequence). DNA of the CDR3: TGTGCCAGCAGCCCACGTAAGCGGGAACTCACCTACGAGCAGTACTTC. It codes for CASSPRKRELTYEQYF.

The V gene is TRBV2, the J gene TRBJ2-2, with TRBD2 matching over 14 bases. The CDR3 has 17 amino acids. Unmatched junction bases numbered 4, after V lost 6 bases and J lost 1 base. Germline V gene sequence: CDR1 SNHLY, CDR2 FYNNEI. CDR3: CASRGLAGVGNTGELFF. The DNA of the CDR3 is TGTGCCAGCAGGGGACTAGCGGGAGTGGGGAACACCGGGGAGCTGTTTTTT.

The gene calls are TRBV7-2 and TRBJ2-3; 7 nucleotides match TRBD1. The junction had 6 bases not matched to a gene; V was cut back by 1 base and J by 5 bases. This CDR3 is built from 15 residues. Germline loops: CDR1 SGHTA, CDR2 FQGNSA. The CDR3 region has the DNA TGTGCCAGCAGCTTAGTAGGACAGGCACGAGATACGCAGTATTTT. Amino acid sequence: CASSLVGQARDTQYF.